This entry concerns a single T cell receptor (beta chain). Antigen unknown. Germline V gene data show CDR1 as SGHTA and CDR2 as FQGTGA. The CDR3 is made up of 13 amino acids. Germline trimming cut 4 bases from V and 9 bases from J; bases unmatched to any gene: 5. Repertoires were generated with immunoSEQ multiplex PCR, while TCRdb's copy carries only in-frame clones and drops some. In the table there are about 400,000 clones, roughly four fifths of which are singletons. The record originates from a study of Ad26.COV2.S vaccination and SARS-CoV-2 variants. Treatment noted: roughly 20 received Ad26.COV2.S at low or high dose, single or two shots; roughly five received placebo; per-sample allocation not given. Day 63 following the first vaccine or placebo injection was when the samples were taken. The study's findings and limits: Placebo and vaccine recipients had non-spike TCR breadth that was similar. Possibly, TCR breadth and depth analyses underestimated total T cell responses.

The chain employs TRBV7-3 and TRBJ2-1; TRBD2 agrees at 8 bases. The sequence derives from a person aged 18-60 years who received the Ad26.COV2.S COVID-19 vaccine or a placebo. Specimen: peripheral blood, collected in a trial of Ad26.COV2.S vaccine versus placebo. CDR3 nucleotides: TGTGCCAGCAGCTCAACAGGACTAGCTGAGCAGTTCTTC. It codes for CASSSTGLAEQFF.